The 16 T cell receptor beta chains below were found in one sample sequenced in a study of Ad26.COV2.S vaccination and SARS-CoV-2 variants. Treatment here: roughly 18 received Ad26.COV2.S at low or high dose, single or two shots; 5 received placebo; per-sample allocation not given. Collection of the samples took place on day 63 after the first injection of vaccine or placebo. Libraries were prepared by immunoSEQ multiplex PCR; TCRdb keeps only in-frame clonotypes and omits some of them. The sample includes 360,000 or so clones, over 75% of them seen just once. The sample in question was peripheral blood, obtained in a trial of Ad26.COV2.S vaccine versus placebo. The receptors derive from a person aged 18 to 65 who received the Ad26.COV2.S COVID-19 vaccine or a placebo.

CDR3 residues: CAISEPGQGGQPQHF. Here the CDR3 DNA reads TGTGCCATCAGTGAGCCTGGACAGGGAGGTCAGCCCCAGCATTTT. The genes are TRBV10-3 and TRBJ1-5, with 8 bases identical to TRBD1. Looked up from germline, CDR1 is ENHRY and CDR2 is SYGVKD. The ends lost 2 bases at V and 6 bases at J; junction bases unmatched: 6. The CDR3 loop spans 15 amino acids.

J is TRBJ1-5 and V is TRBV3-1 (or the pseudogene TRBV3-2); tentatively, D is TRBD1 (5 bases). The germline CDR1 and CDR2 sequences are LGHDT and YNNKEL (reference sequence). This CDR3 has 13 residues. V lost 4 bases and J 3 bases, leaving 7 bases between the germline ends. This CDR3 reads CASSPGFNQPQHF. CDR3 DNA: TGTGCCAGCAGCCCAGGGTTCAATCAGCCCCAGCATTTT.

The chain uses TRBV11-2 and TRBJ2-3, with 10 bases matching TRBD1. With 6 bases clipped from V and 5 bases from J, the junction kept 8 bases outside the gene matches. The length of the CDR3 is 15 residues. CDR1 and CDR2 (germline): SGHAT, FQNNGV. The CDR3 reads CASSRTGGHVDTQYF. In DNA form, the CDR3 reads TGTGCCAGCAGTCGGACAGGGGGTCATGTAGATACGCAGTATTTT.

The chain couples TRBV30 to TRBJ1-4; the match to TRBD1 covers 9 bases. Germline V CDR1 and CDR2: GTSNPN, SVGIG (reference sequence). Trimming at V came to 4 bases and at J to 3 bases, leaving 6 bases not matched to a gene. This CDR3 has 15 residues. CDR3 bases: TGTGCCTGGAAGCCGGGACAGGGACCTAATGAAAAACTGTTTTTT. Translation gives CAWKPGQGPNEKLFF. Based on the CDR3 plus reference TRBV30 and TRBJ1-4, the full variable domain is SQTIHQWPATLVQPVGSPLSLECTVEGTSNPNLYWYRQAAGRGLQLLFYSVGIGQISSEVPQNLSASRPQDRQFILSSKKLLLSDSGFYLCAWKPGQGPNEKLFFGSGTQLSVL.

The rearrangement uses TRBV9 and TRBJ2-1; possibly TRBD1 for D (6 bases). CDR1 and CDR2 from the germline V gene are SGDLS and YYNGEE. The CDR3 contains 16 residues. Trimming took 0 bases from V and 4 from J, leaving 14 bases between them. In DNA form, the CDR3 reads TGTGCCAGCAGCGTAGAAGAGGGGGTGCCTTACAATGAGCAGTTCTTC. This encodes CASSVEEGVPYNEQFF.

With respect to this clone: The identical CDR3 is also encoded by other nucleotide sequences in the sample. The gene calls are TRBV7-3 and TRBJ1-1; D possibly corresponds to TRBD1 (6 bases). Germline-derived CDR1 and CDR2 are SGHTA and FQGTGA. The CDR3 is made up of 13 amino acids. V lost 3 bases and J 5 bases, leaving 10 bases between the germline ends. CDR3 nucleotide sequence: TGTGCCAGCAGCTTCGGGGGCAATACTGAAGCTTTCTTT. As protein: CASSFGGNTEAFF.

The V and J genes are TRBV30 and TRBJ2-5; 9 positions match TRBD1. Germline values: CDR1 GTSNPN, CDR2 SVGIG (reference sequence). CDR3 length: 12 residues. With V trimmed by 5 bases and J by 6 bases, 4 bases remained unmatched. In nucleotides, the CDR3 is TGTGCCTGGGGACAGGGGCTGCAGACCCAGTACTTC. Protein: CAWGQGLQTQYF.

In DNA, the CDR3 is TGCGCCAGCAGCCAAGAAGGAGCTACTGAAGCTTTCTTT. Translation gives CASSQEGATEAFF. V is TRBV4-1 and J is TRBJ1-1; no reliable D call. CDR1 is MGHRA and CDR2 is YSYEKL in the germline V gene. The CDR3 is 13 residues long. Trimming removed 0 bases from V and 5 bases from J, with 7 bases in between.

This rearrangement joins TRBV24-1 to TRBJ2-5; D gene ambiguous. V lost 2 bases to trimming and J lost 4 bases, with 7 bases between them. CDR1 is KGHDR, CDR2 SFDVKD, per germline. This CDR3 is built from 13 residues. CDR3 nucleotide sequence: TGTGCCACCAGTGATTCTGGGCGAGAGACCCAGTACTTC. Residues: CATSDSGRETQYF.

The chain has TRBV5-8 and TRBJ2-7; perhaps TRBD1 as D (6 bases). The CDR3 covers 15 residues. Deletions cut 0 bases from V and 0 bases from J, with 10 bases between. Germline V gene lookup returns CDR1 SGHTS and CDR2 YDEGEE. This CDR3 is CASSLGQGPSYEQYF. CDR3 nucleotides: TGTGCCAGCAGCTTGGGCCAGGGGCCCTCCTACGAGCAGTACTTC.

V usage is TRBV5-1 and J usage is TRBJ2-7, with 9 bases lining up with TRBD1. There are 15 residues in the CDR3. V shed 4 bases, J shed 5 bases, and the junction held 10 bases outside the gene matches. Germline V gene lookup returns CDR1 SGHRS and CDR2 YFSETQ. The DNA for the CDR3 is TGCGCCAGCAGCGAGAGGGGACAGGGTGCCCACGAGCAGTACTTC. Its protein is CASSERGQGAHEQYF.

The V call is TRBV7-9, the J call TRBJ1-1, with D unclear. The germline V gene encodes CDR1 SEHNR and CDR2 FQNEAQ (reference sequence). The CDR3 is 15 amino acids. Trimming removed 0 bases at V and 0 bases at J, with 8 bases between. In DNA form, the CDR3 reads TGTGCCAGCAGCTTAGCGGGTTCTCTGAACACTGAAGCTTTCTTT. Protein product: CASSLAGSLNTEAFF. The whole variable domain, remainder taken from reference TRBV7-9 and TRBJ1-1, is DTGVSQNPRHKITKRGQNVTFRCDPISEHNRLYWYRQTLGQGPEFLTYFQNEAQLEKSRLLSDRFSAERPKGSFSTLEIQRTEQGDSAMYLCASSLAGSLNTEAFFGQGTRLTVV.

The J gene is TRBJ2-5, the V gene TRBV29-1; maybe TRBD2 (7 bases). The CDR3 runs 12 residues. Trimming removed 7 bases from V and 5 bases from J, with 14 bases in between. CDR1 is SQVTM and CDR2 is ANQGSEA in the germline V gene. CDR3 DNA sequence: TGCAGCGGACGGGGGGCGGCCGAGACCCAGTACTTC. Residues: CSGRGAAETQYF.

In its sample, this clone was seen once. The CDR3 DNA reads TGTGCCTGGAGTGTAAATACCGGAGCTGAAGCTTTCTTT. As protein: CAWSVNTGAEAFF. The chain has TRBV30 and TRBJ1-1, with D unclear. The CDR3 contains 13 residues. The germline V and J ends were trimmed by 0 bases and 6 bases, with 11 bases remaining between them. Per the germline V gene, CDR1 is GTSNPN and CDR2 is SVGIG (reference sequence).

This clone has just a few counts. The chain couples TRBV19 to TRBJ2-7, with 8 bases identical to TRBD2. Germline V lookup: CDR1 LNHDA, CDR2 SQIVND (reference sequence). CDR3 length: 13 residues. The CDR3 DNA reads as TGTGCGTCCGGGAGGGGCCTCTTCTCCGAGCAGTACTTC. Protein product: CASGRGLFSEQYF.

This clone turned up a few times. Written as DNA, the CDR3 is TGTGCCATCAGTGATAGGGGGCTTGGAAACACCATATATTTT. It encodes CAISDRGLGNTIYF. The chain carries TRBV10-3 and TRBJ1-3, with 7 bases aligning to TRBD1. The germline gives CDR1 ENHRY, CDR2 SYGVKD. The junction had 2 bases not matched to a gene; V was cut back by 3 bases and J by 3 bases. The CDR3 has 14 residues.